These 21 T cell receptor beta chains were sequenced from one sample in a study of shared clonotypes between healthy human individuals (dated by TCRdb to the early 2020s). The library came from the immunoSEQ multiplex PCR assay. Here the immuneACCESS table is served through TCRdb, limited to in-frame sequences with V and J called. Missing clones are a known gap in these copies; in checked studies unresolved V genes cover under half, and the rest lacks a known reason. The sample contains some 630,000 clones, roughly 70% of them found a single time. The top ten clonotypes cover about 2% of the sample. Sample: memory CD4+ T cells sorted from blood. Read against the paper, the sample's cell subset or site label means: CD45RA-negative fraction. The origin of the receptors is a woman aged 25-40 years in good health.

This clone was recorded once. The V and J genes are TRBV6-6 and TRBJ2-7, with a tentative D call TRBD2 (5 bases). Germline V gene lookup returns CDR1 MNHNY and CDR2 SVGAGI (reference sequence). Trimming stripped 2 bases from V and 7 bases from J, with 12 bases between. The CDR3 spans 13 residues. CDR3 bases: TGTGCCAGCAGTTACGGGAGAGCACGGGAGCAGTACTTC. It translates to CASSYGRAREQYF.

V is TRBV19 and J is TRBJ1-6; TRBD1 is a possible D gene (5 bases). The CDR3 runs to 15 residues. With 0 bases removed from V and 10 bases from J, the gap between germline ends came to 13 bases. Germline V gene lookup returns CDR1 LNHDA and CDR2 SQIVND (reference sequence). The CDR3 spells CASSIEGRVKSPLHF. In nucleotides, the CDR3 is TGTGCCAGTAGTATAGAGGGCAGGGTGAAGTCACCCCTCCACTTT.

Here the CDR3 DNA reads TGTGCCAGCCGGGACCCCCTTTCCTCCTACGAGCAGTACTTC. This translates into CASRDPLSSYEQYF. The chain combines TRBV28 with TRBJ2-7; D may be TRBD1 or TRBD2 (5 bases each). The CDR3 runs 14 residues. V was shortened by 8 bases and J by 0 bases, with 14 bases between the two germline ends. Per the germline V gene, CDR1 is MDHEN and CDR2 is SYDVKM.

The chain recombines TRBV19 with TRBJ1-1; no reliable D call. This CDR3 is 14 amino acids long. Germline V CDR1 and CDR2: LNHDA, SQIVND (reference sequence). Trimming took 8 bases from V and 1 from J, leaving 14 bases between them. Here the CDR3 reads CASSRGWANTEAFF. In DNA, the CDR3 is TGTGCCAGTTCCCGGGGTTGGGCGAACACTGAAGCTTTCTTT.

This clone was seen a handful of times. The chain employs TRBV7-2 and TRBJ2-7; D gene unclear. CDR3 length: 14 residues. Between the trimmed V and J ends, which lost 5 bases and 2 bases, there was a span of 13 bases. Per the germline V gene, CDR1 is SGHTA and CDR2 is FQGNSA. This CDR3 reads CASSTSSGPYEQYF. The CDR3 coding sequence is TGTGCCAGCAGCACCTCTTCCGGACCCTACGAGCAGTACTTC.

The gene calls are TRBV2 and TRBJ2-5, with no clear D. Judging by the DNA end, TRBJ2-7 fits better; the J call may be wrong. CDR1 is SNHLY and CDR2 is FYNNEI in the germline V gene. This CDR3 has 14 amino acids. For the CDR3, the DNA is TGTGCCAGCAGTTTAGAGATGAGCTCCTACGAGCAGTACTTC. Its protein product is CASSLEMSSYEQYF.

The CDR3 protein is CARLVPRDTQYF. CDR3 DNA sequence: TGTGCCAGATTAGTCCCCAGAGATACGCAGTATTTT. V gene TRBV5-4 combines with J gene TRBJ2-3; D uncertain. CDR1 is SGHNT and CDR2 is YYREEE in the germline V gene (reference sequence). CDR3 length equals 12 residues. The V end was cut by 8 bases, the J end by 5 bases, with 12 bases between.

This chain joins TRBV2 and TRBJ2-6, with 7 bases that match TRBD1. Unmatched junction bases numbered 4, after V lost 1 base and J lost 1 base. The CDR3 contains 17 residues. Per the germline V gene, CDR1 is SNHLY and CDR2 is FYNNEI. The CDR3, as DNA: TGTGCCAGCAGTGAAGGACAGGGCTTATCTGGGGCCAACGTCCTGACTTTC. Protein: CASSEGQGLSGANVLTF.

The chain employs TRBV5-4 and TRBJ2-5, with D unclear. Trimming cost V 0 bases and J 8 bases, with 11 bases left between them. Germline V lookup: CDR1 SGHNT, CDR2 YYREEE (reference sequence). The length of the CDR3 is 13 residues. The CDR3 loop is CASSLGQPNTQYF. CDR3 sequence (DNA): TGTGCCAGCAGCTTGGGCCAGCCAAACACCCAGTACTTC.

The chain links TRBV30 to TRBJ1-5; a possible D gene is TRBD1 (5 bases). Germline V gene lookup returns CDR1 GTSNPN and CDR2 SVGIG (reference sequence). V lost 5 bases and J 2 bases, leaving 10 bases between the germline ends. This CDR3 region has 13 residues. CDR3 bases: TGTGCCTGGGGGCCCAGGGGCAATCAGCCCCAGCATTTT. As protein: CAWGPRGNQPQHF.

The rearrangement uses TRBV27 and TRBJ2-6; tentative D call: TRBD1 (5 bases). Germline V gives CDR1 MNHEY, CDR2 SMNVEV (reference sequence). Trimming removed 4 bases at V and 4 bases at J, with 11 bases between. The CDR3 is 15 residues long. The CDR3 sequence: CASSSPGIGANVLTF. For the CDR3, the DNA is TGTGCCAGCAGTTCCCCAGGGATCGGGGCCAACGTCCTGACTTTC.

The rearrangement links TRBV28 to TRBJ1-3, with TRBD1 as a possible D gene (6 bases). Germline V lookup: CDR1 MDHEN, CDR2 SYDVKM. Deletions cut 2 bases from V and 4 bases from J, with 12 bases between. The length of the CDR3 is 15 residues. The CDR3 sequence: CASSLRGAKGNTIYF. Here the CDR3 DNA reads TGTGCCAGCAGTTTACGGGGGGCGAAAGGAAACACCATATATTTT.

About this clone itself: The same CDR3 can be traced to other DNA sequences in this sample. The chain combines TRBV19 with TRBJ1-2, with D uncertain. Germline CDR1 reads LNHDA; CDR2 reads SQIVND (reference sequence). The CDR3 sequence is 13 residues long. The V end was cut by 3 bases, the J end by 2 bases, with 7 bases between. The CDR3 region is CASSIRSNYGYTF. CDR3 nucleotides: TGTGCCAGTAGTATCAGGTCCAACTATGGCTACACCTTC.

CDR3 residues: CASKETPTNEKLFF. CDR3 DNA: TGTGCCAGCAAGGAGACACCAACTAATGAAAAACTGTTTTTT. This sequence joins TRBV7-9 and TRBJ1-4; D call uncertain. Germline values: CDR1 SEHNR, CDR2 FQNEAQ (reference sequence). The CDR3 extends over 14 amino acids. V shed 7 bases and J shed 0 bases, with 9 bases lying between them.

This CDR3 is CASRGLAGAYEQYF. The CDR3 coding sequence is TGTGCCAGCAGAGGACTAGCGGGAGCATACGAGCAGTACTTC. V usage is TRBV6-1 and J usage is TRBJ2-7, with 13 bases lining up with TRBD2. CDR3 size: 14 residues. Germline values: CDR1 MNHNS, CDR2 SASEGT. V shed 6 bases and J 4 bases; nucleotides not matched to a gene: 3.

The chain uses TRBV7-2 and TRBJ2-1; D remains ambiguous. V was trimmed by 1 base and J by 8 bases, leaving 9 bases between them. This CDR3 comprises 13 residues. Germline-derived CDR1 and CDR2 are SGHTA and FQGNSA. The CDR3: CASSLVSSDEQFF. The CDR3 DNA follows: TGTGCCAGCAGCTTAGTCTCTTCCGATGAGCAGTTCTTC.

The chain carries TRBV5-1 and TRBJ2-1, with 9 positions matching TRBD2. J lost 8 bases, V lost 0 bases, and 9 bases had no gene match. CDR3 length: 16 amino acids. The germline gives CDR1 SGHRS, CDR2 YFSETQ. CDR3 nucleotide sequence: TGCGCCAGCAGCTTGGAGGGACTAGCCCTGGGCGATGAGCAGTTCTTC. Its protein product is CASSLEGLALGDEQFF.

This chain connects TRBV7-2 to TRBJ2-5; perhaps TRBD2 as D (6 bases). Trimming removed 0 bases at V and 7 bases at J, with 12 bases between. Germline loops: CDR1 SGHTA, CDR2 FQGNSA. The CDR3 runs to 14 residues. CDR3 in amino acids: CASSLATPGRTQYF. The DNA for the CDR3 is TGTGCCAGCAGCTTAGCGACCCCCGGGAGGACCCAGTACTTC.

This sequence joins TRBV6-5 and TRBJ1-1; D remains unclear. Per germline, CDR1 MNHEY and CDR2 SVGAGI. This CDR3 contains 15 residues. V gave up 1 base and J gave up 6 bases, with 15 bases separating them. DNA of the CDR3: TGTGCCAGCAGTTACTTTAGGTCTGGTGGCGCTGAAGCTTTCTTT. It is translated as CASSYFRSGGAEAFF.

This chain uses TRBV15 with TRBJ1-4, with a tentative D call TRBD1 (6 bases). This CDR3 is built from 13 residues. Trimming took off 7 bases at V and 2 bases at J, with 8 bases between the two ends. Germline loops: CDR1 LNHNV, CDR2 YYDKDF (reference sequence). The CDR3 DNA reads TGTGCCACCAAAGGACAGACTAATGAAAAACTGTTTTTT. Residues: CATKGQTNEKLFF.

The CDR3 protein is CASSRVGPPSSYNEQFF. CDR3 DNA sequence: TGTGCCAGCTCACGGGTGGGACCACCGAGCTCCTACAATGAGCAGTTCTTC. The J gene is TRBJ2-1, the V gene TRBV18; either TRBD1 or TRBD2 may supply D (5 bases each). Germline V CDR1 and CDR2: KGHSH, LQKENI. This CDR3 spans 17 amino acids. The V and J ends lost 4 bases and 0 bases respectively, with 16 bases between them.